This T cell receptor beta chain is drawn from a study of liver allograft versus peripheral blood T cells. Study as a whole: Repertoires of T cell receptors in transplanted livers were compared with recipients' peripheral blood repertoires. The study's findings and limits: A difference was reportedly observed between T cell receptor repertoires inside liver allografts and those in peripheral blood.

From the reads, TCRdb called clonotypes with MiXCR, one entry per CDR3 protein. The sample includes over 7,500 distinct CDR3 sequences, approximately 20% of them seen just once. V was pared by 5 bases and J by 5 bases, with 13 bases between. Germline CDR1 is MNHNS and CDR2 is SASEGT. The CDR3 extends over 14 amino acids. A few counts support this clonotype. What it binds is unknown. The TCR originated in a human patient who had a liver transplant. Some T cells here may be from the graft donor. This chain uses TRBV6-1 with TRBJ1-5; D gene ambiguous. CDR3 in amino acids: CASSPGWRDQPQHF. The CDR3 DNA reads TGTGCCAGCAGTCCCGGATGGAGGGATCAGCCCCAGCATTTT.